A single sample gave rise to the 20 T cell receptor beta chains below, sequenced in a study of T cells expressing NK-cell markers. No DNA is given; TCRdb re-called the 5' RACE reads and lists each CDR3 protein once. This sample's clone table lists about 380,000 distinct CDR3 sequences. Material: blood T cells: a sorted CD56 or NKG2C T cell subset, CD4+ or CD8+ T cells, or bulk PBMC T cells (not recorded which). The source is a man aged 18 to 70 in good health.

This chain connects TRBV7-3 to TRBJ1-2. CDR1 is SGHTA and CDR2 is FQGTGA in the germline V gene. The CDR3 spans 16 residues. The CDR3 sequence is CASSTRLLNFYYGYTF.

The J gene is TRBJ1-6, the V gene TRBV18; TCRdb's D call, TRBD1, is unchecked because there is no DNA. The CDR3 spans 17 residues. CDR1 and CDR2 from the germline V gene are KGHSH and LQKENI. The CDR3 is CASSPAGVGSYNSPLHF.

The V gene is TRBV7-9, the J gene TRBJ1-1; without DNA, the TCRdb call of TRBD1 cannot be checked. The CDR3 has 17 amino acids. Per the germline V gene, CDR1 is SEHNR and CDR2 is FQNEAQ (reference sequence). The CDR3 spells CASSLDWDREMNTEAFF.

The chain is built from TRBV7-2 and TRBJ1-4; TCRdb calls TRBD1, which cannot be checked without DNA. Germline assignment: CDR1 SGHTA and CDR2 FQGNSA. There are 15 residues in the CDR3. The CDR3 reads CASTQQAGVNEKLFF.

CDR3 sequence reads: CASSHLGNTGEYRDGYTF. The V and J genes are TRBV11-1 and TRBJ1-2; TCRdb designates TRBD1, a call that cannot be tested without DNA. This CDR3 is built from 18 residues. Germline V CDR1 and CDR2: SGHAT, FQDESV (reference sequence).

The chain joins TRBV6-5 to TRBJ1-2; TCRdb designates TRBD1, a call that cannot be tested without DNA. The length of the CDR3 is 17 residues. Germline lookup yields CDR1 MNHEY and CDR2 SVGAGI. The CDR3 sequence: CASSYSFRDGANYGYTF.

The chain couples TRBV3-1 to TRBJ1-4; TCRdb's D call of TRBD1 is untestable without DNA. This CDR3 is 17 amino acids long. Germline V lookup: CDR1 LGHDT, CDR2 YNNKEL (reference sequence). CDR3: CASSRYRGGQANEKLFF. The full variable domain, with the rest looked up from reference TRBV3-1 and TRBJ1-4, is DTAVSQTPKYLVTQMGNDKSIKCEQNLGHDTMYWYKQDSKKFLKIMFSYNNKELIINETVPNRFSPKSPDKAHLNLHINSLELGDSAVYFCASSRYRGGQANEKLFFGSGTQLSVL.

V gene TRBV9 combines with J gene TRBJ1-2; TCRdb picks TRBD1, but there is no DNA to check that call. Germline CDR1 reads SGDLS; CDR2 reads YYNGEE. The CDR3 covers 15 residues. The CDR3 loop reads CASSAMGQGNYGYTF.

V and J are TRBV7-9 and TRBJ2-1; the TCRdb call, TRBD1, lacks DNA for checking. The CDR3 runs to 15 residues. Germline V gene lookup returns CDR1 SEHNR and CDR2 FQNEAQ (reference sequence). CDR3: CASSPRDSTYNEQFF.

The V call is TRBV7-2, the J call TRBJ2-1; lacking DNA, the TRBD2 call made by TCRdb goes unchecked. Germline V lookup: CDR1 SGHTA, CDR2 FQGNSA. This CDR3 has 15 residues. The CDR3 loop reads CASSRRGGPKNEQFF.

CDR3 residues: CASSFAGTNTEAFF. This sequence joins TRBV5-5 and TRBJ1-1. CDR1 is SGHKS, CDR2 YYEKEE, per germline (reference sequence). The CDR3 length is 14 residues. The full variable domain, with the rest looked up from reference TRBV5-5 and TRBJ1-1, is DAGVTQSPTHLIKTRGQQVTLRCSPISGHKSVSWYQQVLGQGPQFIFQYYEKEERGRGNFPDRFSARQFPNYSSELNVNALLLGDSALYLCASSFAGTNTEAFFGQGTRLTVV.

J is TRBJ2-3 and V is TRBV2. This CDR3 comprises 14 residues. Germline V gene sequence: CDR1 SNHLY, CDR2 FYNNEI. Here the CDR3 reads CAPDLGISTDTQYF.

The chain employs TRBV5-4 and TRBJ2-7; TCRdb selects TRBD2, and the lack of DNA leaves this call unchecked. Germline CDR1 is SGHNT and CDR2 is YYREEE (reference sequence). This CDR3 has 15 amino acids. The CDR3: CASTSGGGALNEQYF.

This rearrangement joins TRBV25-1 to TRBJ2-3; there is no DNA to check the TCRdb D call of TRBD2. This CDR3 is 16 amino acids long. Germline V gene lookup returns CDR1 MGHDK and CDR2 SYGVNS. The CDR3 protein is CASSDGLADTTDTQYF.

CDR3 region: CASSLVSTANSPLHF. The chain combines TRBV7-8 with TRBJ1-6. The CDR3 sequence is 15 residues long. Per germline, CDR1 SGHVS and CDR2 FQNEAQ.

This rearrangement joins TRBV2 to TRBJ1-5; checking the TCRdb D call of TRBD1 is not possible without DNA. This CDR3 has 14 residues. CDR1 SNHLY and CDR2 FYNNEI come from the germline V gene. CDR3 sequence: CASSPLLSGQPQHF.

The CDR3 loop is CASSPGYHQETQYF. This rearrangement joins TRBV7-7 to TRBJ2-5; there is no DNA to check the TCRdb D call of TRBD1. The CDR3 is 14 amino acids. Germline loops: CDR1 SSHAT, CDR2 FNYEAQ (reference sequence).

This rearrangement joins TRBV9 to TRBJ2-2; the TCRdb D gene call, TRBD2, has no DNA to confirm it. In germline, CDR1 is SGDLS, CDR2 YYNGEE. This CDR3 is 18 amino acids long. The CDR3 protein is CASSVRLLAQEHTGELFF.

This rearrangement joins TRBV27 to TRBJ1-3; absent DNA, TCRdb's TRBD1 call cannot be checked. The germline CDR1 and CDR2 sequences are MNHEY and SMNVEV (reference sequence). The CDR3 covers 12 residues. CDR3 protein: CASAPDSGKEYF.

The V and J genes are TRBV12-3 or TRBV12-4 and TRBJ1-1; TCRdb designates TRBD1, a call that cannot be tested without DNA. The CDR3 is 15 amino acids. This CDR3 is CASSPGGGRTMEAFF.